These T cell receptor beta chains were read from a single sample in a study of cytomegalovirus exposure and HLA in healthy donors. Sequenced by immunoSEQ multiplex PCR; TCRdb stores in-frame clones only, minus some. The sample consists of some 250,000 clones, about four fifths of them appearing once. Sequenced: PBMCs. The receptors were gathered from a woman in her thirties or forties in good health and CMV-seropositive. The CDR3 runs from the conserved cysteine through the conserved F or W. The D gene is left open where the match is weak. Size values are once, few and many counts, or a class for expanded clones, and some rows have none.

clone size,D gene,J gene,V gene,CDR3 protein,CDR3 DNA
once,TRBD2,TRBJ2-7,TRBV9,CASSILAGDYEQYF,TGTGCCAGCAGTATTCTAGCGGGGGACTACGAGCAGTACTTC
-,TRBD2,TRBJ2-2,TRBV6-1,CASSEVLWLAGGMNTGELFF,TGTGCCAGCAGTGAAGTTCTTTGGCTAGCGGGGGGGATGAACACCGGGGAGCTGTTTTTT
-,TRBD1,TRBJ2-7,TRBV11-3,CASSPGQGKYEQYF,TGTGCCAGCAGCCCCGGACAGGGGAAATACGAGCAGTACTTC
-,-,TRBJ1-5,TRBV6-6,CASSYSKGGNQPQHF,TGTGCCAGCAGTTACTCGAAGGGCGGGAATCAGCCCCAGCATTTT
-,-,TRBJ2-1,TRBV4-1,CASSQDLTPYNEQFF,TGCGCCAGCAGCCAAGATCTGACACCCTACAATGAGCAGTTCTTC
few,-,TRBJ2-2,TRBV10-2,CASRGQGGTGELFF,TGCGCCAGCAGGGGGCAGGGGGGCACCGGGGAGCTGTTTTTT
-,TRBD2,TRBJ2-3,TRBV10-1,CASSEGLGLAGPTDTQYF,TGCGCCAGCAGTGAGGGTCTAGGACTAGCGGGACCCACAGATACGCAGTATTTT
-,TRBD2,TRBJ2-7,TRBV10-2,CASMTSGGAGREQYF,TGCGCCAGCATGACTAGCGGGGGGGCCGGTCGCGAGCAGTACTTC
-,TRBD1,TRBJ1-3,TRBV5-8,CASSIYRDRGNRNTIYF,TGTGCCAGCAGCATCTACAGGGACAGGGGCAACCGAAACACCATATATTTT
-,-,TRBJ2-7,TRBV9,CASSVDGAYEQYF,TGTGCCAGCAGCGTAGATGGAGCCTACGAGCAGTACTTC
-,TRBD1,TRBJ1-2,TRBV7-9,CASSYGQGKYGYTF,TGTGCCAGCAGTTATGGACAGGGGAAGTATGGCTACACCTTC
-,TRBD2,TRBJ2-3,TRBV30,CAWKRIAGPTDTQYF,TGTGCCTGGAAACGAATAGCGGGACCCACAGATACGCAGTATTTT
-,TRBD2,TRBJ2-1,TRBV5-6,CASSLVGEGYNEQFF,TGTGCCAGCAGCTTGGTGGGGGAGGGGTACAATGAGCAGTTCTTC
-,TRBD1,TRBJ2-4,TRBV15,CATSKGQSLVIQYF,TGTGCCACCAGCAAGGGACAGAGTCTGGTCATTCAGTACTTC
-,TRBD2,TRBJ2-7,TRBV10-1,CASSEIAGGGEQYF,TGCGCCAGCAGTGAGATTGCGGGAGGTGGGGAGCAGTACTTC
-,TRBD1,TRBJ2-7,TRBV27,CASSPRWSGQGLEQYF,TGTGCCAGCAGTCCCCGGTGGAGCGGACAGGGCTTAGAGCAGTACTTC
-,-,TRBJ1-1,TRBV5-6,CASSLRQTTFMNTEAFF,TGTGCCAGCAGCTTGAGGCAAACTACCTTCATGAACACTGAAGCTTTCTTT
-,-,TRBJ2-3,TRBV7-2,CASSLVAGGVADTQYF,TGTGCCAGCAGCTTGGTAGCCGGAGGGGTCGCAGATACGCAGTATTTT
-,TRBD1,TRBJ1-1,TRBV5-8,CASSRGGTARTEAFF,TGTGCCAGCAGCCGGGGGGGGACAGCCCGCACTGAAGCTTTCTTT
-,-,TRBJ1-1,TRBV7-2,CASSNEGINTEAFF,TGTGCCAGCAGCAATGAGGGAATTAACACTGAAGCTTTCTTT
few,TRBD1,TRBJ1-1,TRBV4-3,CASSRDRVGASEAFF,TGCGCCAGCAGCCGAGACAGGGTAGGTGCTTCTGAAGCTTTCTTT
-,TRBD1,TRBJ1-5,TRBV19,CASSIGGTVGNQPQHF,TGTGCCAGTAGTATAGGTGGGACAGTTGGCAATCAGCCCCAGCATTTT
-,TRBD1,TRBJ1-2,TRBV6-5,CATRGQDGYTF,TGTGCCACCAGGGGGCAGGATGGCTACACCTTC
few,TRBD2,TRBJ2-7,TRBV4-1,CASSQESGGISYEQYF,TGCGCCAGCAGCCAAGAATCGGGAGGGATCTCCTACGAGCAGTACTTC
few,-,TRBJ2-7,TRBV7-2,CASSPPGTLSYEQYF,TGTGCCAGCAGCCCCCCTGGGACACTCTCCTACGAGCAGTACTTC
-,-,TRBJ2-7,TRBV29-1,CSVVKQRTKSYEQYF,TGCAGCGTTGTTAAGCAAAGGACAAAATCCTACGAGCAGTACTTC
-,-,TRBJ2-3,TRBV7-8,CASSFKATDTQYF,TGTGCCAGCAGCTTTAAAGCCACAGATACGCAGTATTTT
once,-,TRBJ1-2,TRBV18,CASSPDPSDYGYTF,TGTGCCAGCTCACCCGATCCATCGGACTATGGCTACACCTTC
-,TRBD1,TRBJ1-1,TRBV11-3,CASSLRVQGLPTEAFF,TGTGCCAGCAGCTTAAGGGTACAGGGGCTTCCTACTGAAGCTTTCTTT
-,-,TRBJ1-2,TRBV5-6,CASRGEDPRYGYTF,TGTGCCAGCAGAGGGGAAGACCCCCGTTATGGCTACACCTTC
-,-,TRBJ1-2,TRBV6-1,CASSEGREYGYTF,TGTGCCAGCAGCGAAGGCAGGGAATATGGCTACACCTTC
-,-,TRBJ2-2,TRBV4-1,CASSQARDRLNANTGELFF,TGCGCCAGCAGCCAAGCTCGGGATCGCCTGAACGCGAACACCGGGGAGCTGTTTTTT